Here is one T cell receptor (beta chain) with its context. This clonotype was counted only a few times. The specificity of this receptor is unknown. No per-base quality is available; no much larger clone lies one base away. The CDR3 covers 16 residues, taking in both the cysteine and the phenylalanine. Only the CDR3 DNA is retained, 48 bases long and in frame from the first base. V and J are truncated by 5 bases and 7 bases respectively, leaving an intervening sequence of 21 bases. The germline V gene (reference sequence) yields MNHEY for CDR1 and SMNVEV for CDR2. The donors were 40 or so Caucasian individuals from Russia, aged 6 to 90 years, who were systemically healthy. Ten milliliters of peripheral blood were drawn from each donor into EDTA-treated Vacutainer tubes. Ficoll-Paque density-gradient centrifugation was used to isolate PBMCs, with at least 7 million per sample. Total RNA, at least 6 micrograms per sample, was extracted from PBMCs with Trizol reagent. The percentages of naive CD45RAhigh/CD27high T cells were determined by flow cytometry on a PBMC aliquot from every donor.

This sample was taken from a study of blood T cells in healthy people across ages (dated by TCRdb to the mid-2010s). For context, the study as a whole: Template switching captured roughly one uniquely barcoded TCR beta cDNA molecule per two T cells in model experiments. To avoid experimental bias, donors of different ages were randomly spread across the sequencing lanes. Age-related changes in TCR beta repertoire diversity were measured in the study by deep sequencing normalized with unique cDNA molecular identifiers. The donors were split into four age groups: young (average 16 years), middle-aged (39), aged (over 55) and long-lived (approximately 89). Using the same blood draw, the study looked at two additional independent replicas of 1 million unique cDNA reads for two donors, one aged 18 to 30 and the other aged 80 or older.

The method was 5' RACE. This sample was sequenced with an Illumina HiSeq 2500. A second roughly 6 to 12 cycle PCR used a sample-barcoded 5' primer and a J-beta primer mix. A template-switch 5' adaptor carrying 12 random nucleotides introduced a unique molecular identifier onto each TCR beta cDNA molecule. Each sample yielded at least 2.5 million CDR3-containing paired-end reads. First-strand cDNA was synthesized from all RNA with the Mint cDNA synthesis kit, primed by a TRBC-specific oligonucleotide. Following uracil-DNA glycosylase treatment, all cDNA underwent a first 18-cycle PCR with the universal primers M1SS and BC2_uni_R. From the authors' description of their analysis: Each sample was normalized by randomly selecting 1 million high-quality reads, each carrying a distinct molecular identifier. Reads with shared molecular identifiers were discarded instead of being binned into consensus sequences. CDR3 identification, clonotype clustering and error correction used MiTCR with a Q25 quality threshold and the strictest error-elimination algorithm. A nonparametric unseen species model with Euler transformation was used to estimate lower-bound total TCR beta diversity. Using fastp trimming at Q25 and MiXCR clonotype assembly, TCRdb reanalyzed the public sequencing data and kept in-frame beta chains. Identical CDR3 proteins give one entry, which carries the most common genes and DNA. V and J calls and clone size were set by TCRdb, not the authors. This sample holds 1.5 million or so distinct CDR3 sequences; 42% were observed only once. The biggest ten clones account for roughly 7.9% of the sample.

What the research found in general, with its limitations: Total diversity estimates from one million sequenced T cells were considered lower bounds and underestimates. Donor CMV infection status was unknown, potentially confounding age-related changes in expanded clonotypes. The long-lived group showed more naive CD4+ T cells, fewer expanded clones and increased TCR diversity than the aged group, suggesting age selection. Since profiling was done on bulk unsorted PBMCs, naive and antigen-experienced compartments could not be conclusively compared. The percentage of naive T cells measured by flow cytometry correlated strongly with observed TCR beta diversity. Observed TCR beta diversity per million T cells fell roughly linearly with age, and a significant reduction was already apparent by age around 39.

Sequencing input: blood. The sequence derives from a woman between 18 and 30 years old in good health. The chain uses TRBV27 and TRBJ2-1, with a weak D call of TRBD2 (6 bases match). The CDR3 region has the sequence CASSPITLATGNEQFF. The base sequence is TGTGCCAGCAGTCCAATCACCCTAGCGACCGGGAATGAGCAGTTCTTC.